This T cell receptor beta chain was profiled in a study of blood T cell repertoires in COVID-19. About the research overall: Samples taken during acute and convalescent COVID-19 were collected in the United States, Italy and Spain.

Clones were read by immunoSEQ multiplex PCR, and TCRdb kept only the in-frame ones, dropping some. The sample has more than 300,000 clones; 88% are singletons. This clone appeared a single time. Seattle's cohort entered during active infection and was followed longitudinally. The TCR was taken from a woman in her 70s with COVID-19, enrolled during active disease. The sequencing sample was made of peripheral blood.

CDR3: CAISEPTSGVETQYF. CDR3 sequence (DNA): TGTGCCATCAGTGAGCCCACTAGCGGGGTAGAGACCCAGTACTTC. The V gene is TRBV10-3, the J gene TRBJ2-5; 10 nucleotides align to TRBD2. CDR3 length: 15 amino acids. The ends lost 2 bases at V and 4 bases at J; junction bases unmatched: 4. CDR1 and CDR2 (germline): ENHRY, SYGVKD.